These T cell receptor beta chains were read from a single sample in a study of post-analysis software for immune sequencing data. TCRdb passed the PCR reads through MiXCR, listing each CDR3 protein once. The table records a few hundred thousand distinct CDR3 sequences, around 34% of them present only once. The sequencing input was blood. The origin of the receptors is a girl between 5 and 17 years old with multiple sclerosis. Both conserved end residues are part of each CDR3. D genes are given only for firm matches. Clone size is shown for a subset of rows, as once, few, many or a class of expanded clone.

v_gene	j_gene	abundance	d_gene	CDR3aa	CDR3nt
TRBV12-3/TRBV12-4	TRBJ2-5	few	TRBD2	CASSKRAGGRETQYF	TGTGCCAGCAGCAAACGAGCGGGGGGTCGGGAGACCCAGTACTTC
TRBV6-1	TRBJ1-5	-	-	CASSERIGAGQPQHF	TGTGCCAGCAGTGAAAGGATAGGGGCAGGGCAGCCCCAGCATTTT
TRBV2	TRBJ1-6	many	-	CASSTTGADNSPLHF	TGTGCCAGCAGTACCACCGGGGCCGATAATTCACCCCTCCACTTT
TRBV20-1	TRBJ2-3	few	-	CSASAGTGTDTQYF	TGCAGTGCTAGCGCTGGAACGGGCACAGATACGCAGTATTTT
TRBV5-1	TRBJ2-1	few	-	CASSFQGYEQFF	TGCGCCAGCAGCTTTCAGGGCTATGAGCAGTTCTTC
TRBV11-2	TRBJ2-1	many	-	CASSLALYNEQFF	TGTGCCAGCAGCTTGGCCCTCTACAATGAGCAGTTCTTC
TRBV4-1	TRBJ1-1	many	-	CASSQEGTRGTEAFF	TGCGCCAGCAGCCAAGAGGGGACAAGGGGCACTGAAGCTTTCTTT
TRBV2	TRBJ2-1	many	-	CASRTTTTSYNEQFF	TGTGCCAGCAGGACCACAACAACCTCCTACAATGAGCAGTTCTTC
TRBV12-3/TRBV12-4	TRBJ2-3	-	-	CASSLTESTDTQYF	TGTGCCAGCAGCCTAACCGAGAGCACAGATACGCAGTATTTT
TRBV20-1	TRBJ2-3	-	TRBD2	CSAIAGGSTDTQYF	TGCAGTGCAATAGCGGGGGGGAGCACAGATACGCAGTATTTT
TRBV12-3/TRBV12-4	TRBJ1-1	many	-	CASSFLGTEAFF	TGTGCCAGCAGTTTCTTGGGGACTGAAGCTTTCTTT
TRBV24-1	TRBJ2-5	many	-	CATSDSLGGQETQYF	TGTGCCACCAGTGATTCCTTGGGGGGCCAAGAGACCCAGTACTTC
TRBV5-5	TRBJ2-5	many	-	CASSINLPPETQYF	TGTGCCAGCAGTATCAATCTGCCTCCGGAGACCCAGTACTTC
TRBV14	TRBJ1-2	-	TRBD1	CASSQLTGGCYGYTF	TGTGCCAGCAGCCAACTCACAGGGGGCTGCTATGGCTACACCTTC
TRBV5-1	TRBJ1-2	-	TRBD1	CASSLGDRALQHYGYTF	TGCGCCAGCAGCTTGGGGGACAGGGCCCTACAACACTATGGCTACACCTTC
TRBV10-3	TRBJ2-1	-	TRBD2	CAISGAGVSSYNEQFF	TGTGCCATCAGCGGAGCGGGAGTGAGCTCCTACAATGAGCAGTTCTTC
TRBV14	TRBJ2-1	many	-	CASSPRQGVSWEQFF	TGTGCCAGCAGCCCCAGACAAGGAGTGAGTTGGGAGCAGTTCTTC
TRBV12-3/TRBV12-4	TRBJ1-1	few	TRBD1	CASSLTGQGATEAFF	TGTGCCAGCAGTTTGACGGGACAGGGAGCAACTGAAGCTTTCTTT
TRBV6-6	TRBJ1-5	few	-	CASSPGPQPQHF	TGTGCCAGCAGCCCGGGGCCCCAGCCCCAGCATTTT
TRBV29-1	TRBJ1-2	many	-	CSAGRANYGYTF	TGCAGCGCCGGAAGAGCTAACTATGGCTACACCTTC
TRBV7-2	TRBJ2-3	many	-	CASRPGALLSTDTQYF	TGTGCCAGCAGGCCGGGGGCCCTACTTAGCACAGATACGCAGTATTTT
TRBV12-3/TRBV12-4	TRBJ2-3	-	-	CASTFFDTDTQYF	TGTGCCAGCACCTTCTTCGACACAGATACGCAGTATTTT
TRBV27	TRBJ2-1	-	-	CASSLHPGRIKFF	TGTGCCAGCAGTTTACACCCAGGGAGGATTAAGTTCTTC
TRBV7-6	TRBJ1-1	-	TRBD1	CASSFGGTGSLTEAFF	TGTGCCAGCAGCTTTGGAGGGACAGGGTCGTTGACTGAAGCTTTCTTT
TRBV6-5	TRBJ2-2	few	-	CASSYSWGGGTGELFF	TGTGCCAGCAGTTACTCGTGGGGAGGAGGAACCGGGGAGCTGTTTTTT
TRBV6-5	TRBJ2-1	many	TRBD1	CASSRPHRGSYNEQFF	TGTGCCAGCAGTAGGCCCCACAGGGGCTCCTACAATGAGCAGTTCTTC
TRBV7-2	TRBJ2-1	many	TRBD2	CASSLGGPQLAGAHEQFF	TGTGCCAGCAGCTTAGGGGGGCCCCAGCTAGCGGGGGCCCATGAGCAGTTCTTC
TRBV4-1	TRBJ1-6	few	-	CASSQGASYNSPLHF	TGCGCCAGCAGCCAAGGGGCCAGCTATAATTCACCCCTCCACTTT
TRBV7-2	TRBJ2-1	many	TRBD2	CASSLSGDEQFF	TGTGCCAGCAGCTTGAGCGGGGATGAGCAGTTCTTC
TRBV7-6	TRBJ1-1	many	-	CASSSSRAEAFF	TGTGCCAGCAGCTCGTCGCGGGCTGAAGCTTTCTTT
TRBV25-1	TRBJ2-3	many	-	CASSAGAPTSTDTQYF	TGTGCCAGCAGCGCAGGGGCCCCCACCAGCACAGATACGCAGTATTTT
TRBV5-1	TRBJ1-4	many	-	CASSLDATNEKLFF	TGCGCCAGCAGCTTGGATGCAACTAATGAAAAACTGTTTTTT
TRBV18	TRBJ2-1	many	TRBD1	CASSPRQGAGEQFF	TGTGCCAGCTCACCACGACAGGGGGCAGGTGAGCAGTTCTTC
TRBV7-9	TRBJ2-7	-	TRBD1	CASSLGTGIEQYF	TGTGCCAGCAGCTTAGGGACAGGAATCGAGCAGTACTTC
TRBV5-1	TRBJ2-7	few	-	CASSVRVGNEQYF	TGCGCCAGCAGCGTCCGGGTTGGCAATGAGCAGTACTTC
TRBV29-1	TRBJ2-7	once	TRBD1	CSVGQGSYEQYF	TGCAGCGTAGGACAGGGCTCCTACGAGCAGTACTTC
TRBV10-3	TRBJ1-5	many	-	CAIREDSNQPQHF	TGTGCCATCAGGGAGGATAGCAATCAGCCCCAGCATTTT
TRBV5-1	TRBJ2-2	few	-	CASSLAPDRGRELFF	TGCGCCAGCAGCTTGGCCCCCGACCGGGGCCGGGAGCTGTTTTTT
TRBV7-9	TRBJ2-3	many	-	CASSFRGVVTDTQYF	TGTGCCAGCAGCTTTAGGGGGGTGGTCACAGATACGCAGTATTTT
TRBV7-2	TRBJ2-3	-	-	CASSLDGGFTDTQYF	TGTGCCAGCAGCTTAGATGGCGGGTTCACAGATACGCAGTATTTT
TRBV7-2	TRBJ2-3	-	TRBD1	CASSLAAAWDRGYGTQYF	TGTGCCAGCAGCTTAGCCGCTGCCTGGGACAGGGGGTACGGTACGCAGTATTTT
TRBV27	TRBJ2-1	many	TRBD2	CASSFGPPGTSEDEQFF	TGTGCCAGCAGTTTTGGTCCCCCCGGGACTAGCGAGGATGAGCAGTTCTTC
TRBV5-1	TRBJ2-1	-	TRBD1	CASSPGTGVYNEQFF	TGCGCCAGCAGCCCGGGGACAGGGGTCTACAATGAGCAGTTCTTC
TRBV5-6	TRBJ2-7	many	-	CASSFISRRSYEQYF	TGTGCCAGCAGCTTCATTAGCAGACGCTCCTACGAGCAGTACTTC
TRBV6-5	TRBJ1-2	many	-	CASSPGTTWGYTF	TGTGCCAGCAGTCCCGGGACGACTTGGGGCTACACCTTC
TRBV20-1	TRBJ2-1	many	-	CSAPPAQGRNEQFF	TGCAGTGCTCCCCCCGCTCAGGGGCGGAATGAGCAGTTCTTC